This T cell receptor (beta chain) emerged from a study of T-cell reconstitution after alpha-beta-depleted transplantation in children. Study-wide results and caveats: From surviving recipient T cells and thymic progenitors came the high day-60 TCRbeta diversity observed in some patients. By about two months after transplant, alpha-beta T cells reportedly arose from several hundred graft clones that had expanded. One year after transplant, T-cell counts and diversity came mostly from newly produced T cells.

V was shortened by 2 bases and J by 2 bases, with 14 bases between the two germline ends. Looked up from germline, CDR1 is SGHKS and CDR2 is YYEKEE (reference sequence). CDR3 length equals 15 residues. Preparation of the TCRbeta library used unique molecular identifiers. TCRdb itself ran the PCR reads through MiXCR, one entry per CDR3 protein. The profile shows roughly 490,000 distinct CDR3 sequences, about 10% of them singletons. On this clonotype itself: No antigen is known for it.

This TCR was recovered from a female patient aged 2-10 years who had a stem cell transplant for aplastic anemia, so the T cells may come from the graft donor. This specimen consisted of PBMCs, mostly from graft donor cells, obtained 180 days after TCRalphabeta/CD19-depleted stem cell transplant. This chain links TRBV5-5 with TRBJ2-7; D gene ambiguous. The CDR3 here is CASSLTYSAPYEQYF. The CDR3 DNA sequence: TGTGCCAGCAGCTTAACCTACAGCGCGCCCTACGAGCAGTACTTC.